Reported below is one TCR beta chain. Ten or more counts support this clonotype. Its antigen is not yet known. Qualities for individual bases were not recorded, and no much larger clone is one base off. This record belongs to a study of T cells after yellow fever vaccination (dated 2019 in TCRdb). With respect to the entire study: The SMART-Seq v4 Ultra Low Input RNA kit was used to prepare libraries from fractions with low cell numbers. To follow T-cell clones before and after primary and booster YFV17D yellow fever vaccination, bulk TCR alpha and beta repertoires were sequenced over time. Two healthy male donors made up the cohort, one aged 18 to 30 years and the other aged 30 to 40 years. Blood samples were taken at several timepoints before and after primary and secondary immunization, and bulk PBMC replicates and cell subsets were isolated. The research as a whole found: After the booster, most of the clones that had expanded following primary vaccination were detected again (96% of CD4 and around 90% of CD8), which suggests that memory was broadly maintained. Only two donors were included in the study, so the extent to which the findings can be generalized is limited. The secondary T-cell response was weaker than the primary response but faster, peaking on day 5 instead of day 15. A small fraction of clonotypes appeared in both the CD4 and CD8 compartments, likely as a result of convergent recombination. FACS-sorted repertoires could contain abundant contaminating clonotypes from the bulk population, so computational filtering was required.

The treatment or condition label, read with the paper, signifies: live attenuated yellow fever vaccine strain. Two biological replicates of bulk PBMCs were collected at each blood-draw timepoint. A standard Ficoll-Paque protocol was used to isolate PBMCs from peripheral blood. TriZol was used to extract RNA from bulk PBMCs, from CD4 and CD8 fractions, and from dextramer-positive and dextramer-negative fractions. The V end gives up 5 bases and the J end 9 bases, leaving 10 bases in the junction not matched to a gene. CDR3 length: 14 amino acids, cysteine to phenylalanine. CDR3 DNA is the only sequence kept; it has 42 bases, read in frame from the first base. TCR cDNA was synthesized by 5'RACE template switching, through which a universal primer site and unique molecular identifiers were introduced. cDNA synthesis was primed from both the TCR alpha and TCR beta constant segments. Two PCR steps were used to amplify libraries, with sample barcodes and sequencing adapters being added in the second step. Libraries were sequenced on Illumina HiSeq 2500 (2x100 bp) or NovaSeq (2x150 bp). As for how the authors treated the data: MIGEC handled demultiplexing of reads and collapsing into UMI consensus sequences, while MiXCR performed V(D)J alignment. Vaccine-responding clonotypes were defined with edgeR using replicate PBMC samples, requiring FDR below 0.01 and a log2 fold change above 5 up to day 15. Bulk clonotypes were assigned CD4 or CD8 identity according to which sequenced CD4 or CD8 repertoire held them at higher abundance. The raw public reads went through TCRdb reprocessing: fastp at Q25, MiXCR clone calling, in-frame beta chains kept. Each CDR3 protein appears once, grouped with its most common genes and DNA. In this record, the V and J calls reflect TCRdb's handling and not the investigators' own analysis. For this sample there are hundreds of thousands of distinct CDR3 sequences; 7.5% to 9% appear just once. The top ten hold over 15% of the sample.

The sequenced sample was PBMCs, obtained on the day of the first yellow fever vaccination. The clonotype was recovered from a man aged 18 to 29 who received the YFV17D yellow fever vaccine. Recombination linked TRBV12-3 or TRBV12-4 to TRBJ2-3; 8 bases in the junction line up with TRBD2. In nucleotide form, the sequence is TGTGCCAGCAGTCCCGGGGTAGCGGGGCCCACGCAGTATTTT. The resulting protein is CASSPGVAGPTQYF.